This is a list of T cell receptor beta chains from one sample in a study of beta chain features in type 1 diabetes. Generated by immunoSEQ multiplex PCR, the TCRdb table keeps only in-frame clones and is missing some. The repertoire holds 600,000 or so clones, with 12% as singletons. The sequenced material came from naive CD4+ T cells from blood. These receptors came from a man aged 30 to 45 with type 1 diabetes. Both conserved end residues are part of each CDR3. The D gene is left open where the match is weak. Size is omitted from some rows. Given values are once, few, many or a class for expanded clones.

j_call clone_size v_call d_call cdr3_aa cdr3_nt
TRBJ2-7 . TRBV5-1 . CASSLGGSGYEQYF TGCGCCAGCAGCTTGGGAGGGTCAGGCTACGAGCAGTACTTC
TRBJ2-7 . TRBV30 . CAFSGYYEQYF TGTGCCTTTTCGGGTTACTACGAGCAGTACTTC
TRBJ2-7 . TRBV6-1 TRBD1 CASSGGTGGRPEQYF TGTGCCAGCAGTGGGGGGACAGGCGGTCGGCCCGAGCAGTACTTC
TRBJ2-2 few TRBV9 . CASSVEMLNTGELFF TGTGCCAGCAGCGTAGAAATGCTAAACACCGGGGAGCTGTTTTTT
TRBJ1-6 few TRBV30 . CAWSVEVTGNSPLHF TGTGCCTGGAGTGTAGAGGTCACAGGGAATTCACCCCTCCACTTT
TRBJ2-2 . TRBV19 TRBD2 CASSIALAGGPSTGELFF TGTGCCAGTAGTATCGCCCTAGCGGGGGGCCCGAGCACCGGGGAGCTGTTTTTT
TRBJ1-4 . TRBV14 TRBD1 CASSQDSRGTGDEKLFF TGTGCCAGCAGCCAAGATAGCCGGGGGACAGGGGATGAAAAACTGTTTTTT
TRBJ1-2 few TRBV29-1 . CSVERSGGRAGYTF TGCAGCGTTGAAAGATCGGGGGGGCGTGCTGGCTACACCTTC
TRBJ2-3 . TRBV16 . CASSLQGTDTQYF TGTGCCAGCAGCCTACAGGGCACAGATACGCAGTATTTT
TRBJ2-7 . TRBV6-5 . CASSTGLQGSYEQYF TGTGCCAGCAGCACCGGACTCCAAGGGTCCTACGAGCAGTACTTC
TRBJ2-3 . TRBV7-9 TRBD2 CASSRRGRSTDTQYF TGTGCCAGCAGCCGGCGGGGGAGAAGCACAGATACGCAGTATTTT